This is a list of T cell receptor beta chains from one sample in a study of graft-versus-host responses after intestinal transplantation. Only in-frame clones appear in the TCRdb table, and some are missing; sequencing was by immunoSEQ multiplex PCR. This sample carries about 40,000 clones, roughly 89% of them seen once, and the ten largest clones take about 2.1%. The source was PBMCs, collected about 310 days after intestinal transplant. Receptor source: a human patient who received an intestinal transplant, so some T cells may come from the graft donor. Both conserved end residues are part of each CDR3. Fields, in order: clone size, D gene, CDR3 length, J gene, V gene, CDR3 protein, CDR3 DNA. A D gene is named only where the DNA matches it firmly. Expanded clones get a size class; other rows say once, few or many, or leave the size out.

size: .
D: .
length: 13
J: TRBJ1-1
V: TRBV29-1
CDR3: CSVESGRYTEAFF
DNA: TGCAGCGTTGAGTCAGGGAGATACACTGAAGCTTTCTTT

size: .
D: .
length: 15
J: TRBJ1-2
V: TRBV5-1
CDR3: CASRDLQGMNYGYTF
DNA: TGCGCCAGCAGGGATTTGCAAGGGATGAACTATGGCTACACCTTC

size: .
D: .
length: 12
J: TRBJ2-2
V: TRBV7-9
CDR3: CAWREPTGELFF
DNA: TGTGCCTGGAGGGAACCCACCGGGGAGCTGTTTTTT

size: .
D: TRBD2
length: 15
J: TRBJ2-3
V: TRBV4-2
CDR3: CASSPQAGGPDTQYF
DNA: TGTGCCAGCAGCCCCCAAGCGGGAGGGCCGGATACGCAGTATTTT

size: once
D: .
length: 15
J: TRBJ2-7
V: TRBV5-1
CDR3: CASSLPTGRSYEQYF
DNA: TGCGCCAGCAGCTTACCCACGGGGCGCTCCTACGAGCAGTACTTC

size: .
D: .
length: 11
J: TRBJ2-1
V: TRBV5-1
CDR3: CASSLSGEQFF
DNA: TGCGCCAGCAGCTTGAGTGGTGAGCAGTTCTTC

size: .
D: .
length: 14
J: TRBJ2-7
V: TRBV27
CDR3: CASSHGRTSYEQYF
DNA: TGTGCCAGCAGCCACGGACGGACCAGCTACGAGCAGTACTTC

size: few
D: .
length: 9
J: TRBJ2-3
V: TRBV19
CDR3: CASRNTQYF
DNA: TGTGCCAGTCGAAATACGCAGTATTTT

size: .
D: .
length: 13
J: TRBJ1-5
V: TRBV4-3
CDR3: CASSRGPNQPQHF
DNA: TGCGCCAGCTCCAGGGGCCCGAATCAGCCCCAGCATTTT

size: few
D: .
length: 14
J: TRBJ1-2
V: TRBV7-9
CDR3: CASSFDGGSYGYTF
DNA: TGTGCCAGCAGCTTTGATGGGGGGTCCTATGGCTACACCTTC

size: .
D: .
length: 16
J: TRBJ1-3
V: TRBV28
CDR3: CASSFFAAGSGNTIYF
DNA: TGTGCCAGCAGTTTTTTTGCAGCCGGCTCTGGAAACACCATATATTTT

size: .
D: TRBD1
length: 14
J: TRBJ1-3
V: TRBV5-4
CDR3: CASSSGQGVNTIYF
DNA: TGTGCCAGCAGCTCGGGACAGGGGGTAAACACCATATATTTT

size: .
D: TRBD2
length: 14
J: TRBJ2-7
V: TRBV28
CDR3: CASSLAGGPYEQYF
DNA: TGTGCCAGCAGTCTAGCGGGAGGACCCTACGAGCAGTACTTC

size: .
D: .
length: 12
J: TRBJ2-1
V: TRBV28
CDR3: CASRERDRQEFF
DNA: TGTGCCAGCAGGGAGCGGGACAGGCAAGAGTTCTTC

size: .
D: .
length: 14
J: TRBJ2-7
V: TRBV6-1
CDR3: CASSEQRQAYEQYF
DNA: TGTGCCAGCAGTGAACAAAGACAGGCCTACGAGCAGTACTTC

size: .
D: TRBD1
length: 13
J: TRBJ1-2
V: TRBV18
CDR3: CASSPGTGVGYTF
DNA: TGTGCCAGCTCACCTGGGACAGGTGTCGGCTACACCTTC

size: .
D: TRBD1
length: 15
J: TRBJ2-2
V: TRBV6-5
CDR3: CASSYSDRVHGELFF
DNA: TGTGCCAGCAGTTATTCCGACAGGGTGCACGGGGAGCTGTTTTTT

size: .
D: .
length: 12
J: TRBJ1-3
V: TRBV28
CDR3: CASSSTVNTIYF
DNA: TGTGCCAGCAGTTCGACGGTAAACACCATATATTTT

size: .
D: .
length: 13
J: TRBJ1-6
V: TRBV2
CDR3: CASSPTGDSPLHF
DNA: TGTGCCAGCAGCCCAACGGGGGATTCACCCCTCCACTTT

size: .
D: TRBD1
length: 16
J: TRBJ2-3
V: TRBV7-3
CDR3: CASSSTGTGGADTQYF
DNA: TGTGCCAGCAGCTCGACCGGGACAGGTGGGGCAGATACGCAGTATTTT

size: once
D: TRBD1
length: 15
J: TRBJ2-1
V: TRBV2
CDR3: CATQGRGQGYNEQFF
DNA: TGTGCCACCCAGGGCCGGGGACAGGGATACAATGAGCAGTTCTTC

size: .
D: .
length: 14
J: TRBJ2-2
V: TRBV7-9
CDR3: CASSLAGGAGELFF
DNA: TGTGCCAGCAGCTTAGCGGGTGGCGCCGGGGAGCTGTTTTTT

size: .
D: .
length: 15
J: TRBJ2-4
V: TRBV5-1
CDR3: CASSLNSATKNIQYF
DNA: TGCGCCAGCAGCTTGAATAGCGCGACCAAAAACATTCAGTACTTC

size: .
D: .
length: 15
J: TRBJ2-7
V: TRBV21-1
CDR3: CASSKRAGRDYEQYF
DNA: TGTGCCAGCAGCAAGCGTGCCGGGAGGGACTACGAGCAGTACTTC

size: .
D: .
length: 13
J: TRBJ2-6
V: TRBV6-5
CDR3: CASRAPGANVLTF
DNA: TGTGCCAGCAGAGCACCTGGGGCCAACGTCCTGACTTTC

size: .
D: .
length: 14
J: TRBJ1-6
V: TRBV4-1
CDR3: CASSFSVFGSPLHF
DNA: TGCGCCAGCAGCTTCTCGGTTTTCGGTTCACCCCTCCACTTT

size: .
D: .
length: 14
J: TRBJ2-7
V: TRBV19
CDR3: CASSTRTVSYEQYF
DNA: TGTGCCAGTAGTACCAGGACAGTCTCTTACGAGCAGTACTTC

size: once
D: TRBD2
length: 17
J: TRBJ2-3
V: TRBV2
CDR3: CASSEETSGGYADTQYF
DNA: TGTGCCAGCAGTGAAGAAACTAGCGGGGGGTATGCAGATACGCAGTATTTT

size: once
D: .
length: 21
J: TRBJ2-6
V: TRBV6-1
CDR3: CASSEAPLFGRSGAGANVLTF
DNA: TGTGCCAGCAGTGAAGCGCCACTGTTCGGCAGGTCCGGGGCTGGGGCCAACGTCCTGACTTTC

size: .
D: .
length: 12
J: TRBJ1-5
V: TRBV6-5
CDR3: CASTLRDQPQHF
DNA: TGTGCCAGCACTCTCAGGGATCAGCCCCAGCATTTT

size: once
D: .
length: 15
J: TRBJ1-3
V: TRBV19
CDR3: CATNYRDSSGNTIYF
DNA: TGTGCCACCAATTACAGGGACTCCTCTGGAAACACCATATATTTT

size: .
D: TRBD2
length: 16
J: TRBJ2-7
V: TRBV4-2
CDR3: CASSQGLLAGAGEQYF
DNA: TGTGCCAGCAGCCAAGGATTACTAGCGGGAGCGGGCGAGCAGTACTTC

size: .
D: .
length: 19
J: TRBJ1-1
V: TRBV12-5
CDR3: CASGLVLTLIAGRGTEAFF
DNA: TGTGCTAGTGGTTTGGTACTCACACTCATAGCGGGGAGGGGCACTGAAGCTTTCTTT

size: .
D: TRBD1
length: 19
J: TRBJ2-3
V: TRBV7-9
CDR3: CASSFTPEENRGLADTQYF
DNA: TGTGCCAGCAGCTTCACACCAGAGGAGAACAGGGGGCTAGCAGATACGCAGTATTTT

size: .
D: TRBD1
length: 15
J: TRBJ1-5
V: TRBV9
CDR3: CASSPGGRGDQPQHF
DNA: TGTGCCAGCAGCCCAGGGGGCAGGGGTGATCAGCCCCAGCATTTT

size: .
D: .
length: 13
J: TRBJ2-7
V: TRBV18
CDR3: CASSGRFSYEQYF
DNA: TGTGCCAGCTCTGGGAGGTTCTCCTACGAGCAGTACTTC

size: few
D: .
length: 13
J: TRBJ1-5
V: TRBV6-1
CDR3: CASSALGYQPQHF
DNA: TGTGCCAGCAGTGCTCTTGGGTATCAGCCCCAGCATTTT

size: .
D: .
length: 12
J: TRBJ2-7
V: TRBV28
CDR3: CASSLDTYEQYF
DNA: TGTGCCAGCAGTTTAGACACCTACGAGCAGTACTTC

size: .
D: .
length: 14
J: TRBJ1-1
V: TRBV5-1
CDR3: CASSLATANTEAFF
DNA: TGCGCCAGCAGCTTGGCGACGGCGAACACTGAAGCTTTCTTT

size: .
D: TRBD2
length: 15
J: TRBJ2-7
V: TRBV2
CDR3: CASGTGRLAGEELYF
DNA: TGTGCCAGCGGAACAGGACGGCTAGCGGGAGAAGAGCTGTACTTC

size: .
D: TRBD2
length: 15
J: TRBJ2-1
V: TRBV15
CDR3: CATSRASGGLTEQFF
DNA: TGTGCCACCAGCAGAGCTAGCGGGGGCCTCACGGAGCAGTTCTTC

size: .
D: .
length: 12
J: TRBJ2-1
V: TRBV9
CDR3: CASSDLNNEQFF
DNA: TGTGCCAGCTCCGACCTCAACAATGAGCAGTTCTTC

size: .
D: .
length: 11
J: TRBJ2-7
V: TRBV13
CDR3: CASSITSEQYF
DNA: TGTGCCAGCAGCATTACTAGCGAGCAGTACTTC

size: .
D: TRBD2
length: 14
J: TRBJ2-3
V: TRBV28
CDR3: CASSLAGGRYTQYF
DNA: TGTGCCAGCAGTTTAGCGGGAGGACGTTATACGCAGTATTTT

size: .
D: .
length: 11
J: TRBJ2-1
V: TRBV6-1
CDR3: CASSSGNEQFF
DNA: TGTGCCAGCAGTTCCGGGAACGAGCAGTTCTTC

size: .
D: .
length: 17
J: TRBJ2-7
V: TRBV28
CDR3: CASSLPTRAPGTREQYF
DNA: TGTGCCAGCAGTTTACCCACCCGAGCCCCGGGGACGCGGGAGCAGTACTTC

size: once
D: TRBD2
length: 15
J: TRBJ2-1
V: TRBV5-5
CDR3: CASSTTSDPYNEQFF
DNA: TGTGCCAGCAGCACCACTAGCGACCCCTACAATGAGCAGTTCTTC